The 5 T cell receptor beta chains below were found in one sample sequenced in a study of blood T cells in healthy people across ages. It was with a sample-barcoded 5' primer and a J-beta primer mix that a second PCR of roughly 7 to 12 cycles was run. TCRdb passed the 5' RACE reads through MiXCR, listing each CDR3 protein once. This sample has some 1.5 million distinct CDR3 sequences, with about 28% found just once. Material for sequencing was blood. These TCRs come from a woman younger than 45 in good health.

This clonotype was detected ten times or more. The gene calls are TRBV29-1 and TRBJ2-7; 7 bases are shared with TRBD2. The V segment lost 3 bases and the J segment 4 bases; nucleotides outside the gene matches: 6. There are 13 residues in the CDR3. The germline V gene encodes CDR1 SQVTM and CDR2 ANQGSEA. The CDR3 loop is CSVEWEGSYEQYF. DNA of the CDR3: TGCAGCGTTGAGTGGGAGGGCTCGTACGAGCAGTACTTC.

This clonotype came up many times. The V gene is TRBV29-1, the J gene TRBJ2-6; no clear D. V lost 6 bases and J 2 bases, leaving 8 bases between the germline ends. The germline V gene encodes CDR1 SQVTM and CDR2 ANQGSEA. CDR3 size: 13 residues. CDR3 DNA: TGCAGCGTAGGAAAGACTGGGGCCAACGTCCTGACTTTC. Translating it yields CSVGKTGANVLTF.

V usage is TRBV12-5 and J usage is TRBJ2-7, with unresolved D. The germline gives CDR1 LGHNT, CDR2 FRNRAP. V lost 2 bases to trimming and J lost 6 bases, with 11 bases between them. The CDR3 spans 13 residues. CDR3 in DNA: TGTGCTAGTGGTTTGTGGCAGCGTGGCGAGCAGTACTTC. As protein: CASGLWQRGEQYF.

The CDR3 loop is CASSPTTGTSDSYEQYF. The CDR3 region has the DNA TGTGCCAGCAGTCCAACCACCGGGACTAGCGACTCCTACGAGCAGTACTTC. The chain has TRBV12-3 or TRBV12-4 and TRBJ2-7; 10 nucleotides align to TRBD2. The CDR3 runs to 17 residues. J lost 0 bases, V lost 5 bases, and 10 bases had no gene match.

This clonotype showed up many times. The rearrangement uses TRBV4-1 and TRBJ2-4; D uncertain. CDR3 size: 13 residues. Germline V gives CDR1 MGHRA, CDR2 YSYEKL. V shed 1 base and J shed 7 bases, with 8 bases lying between them. The DNA for the CDR3 is TGCGCCAGCAGCCAAGGGCTAGATAACATTCAGTACTTC. Its translation: CASSQGLDNIQYF.